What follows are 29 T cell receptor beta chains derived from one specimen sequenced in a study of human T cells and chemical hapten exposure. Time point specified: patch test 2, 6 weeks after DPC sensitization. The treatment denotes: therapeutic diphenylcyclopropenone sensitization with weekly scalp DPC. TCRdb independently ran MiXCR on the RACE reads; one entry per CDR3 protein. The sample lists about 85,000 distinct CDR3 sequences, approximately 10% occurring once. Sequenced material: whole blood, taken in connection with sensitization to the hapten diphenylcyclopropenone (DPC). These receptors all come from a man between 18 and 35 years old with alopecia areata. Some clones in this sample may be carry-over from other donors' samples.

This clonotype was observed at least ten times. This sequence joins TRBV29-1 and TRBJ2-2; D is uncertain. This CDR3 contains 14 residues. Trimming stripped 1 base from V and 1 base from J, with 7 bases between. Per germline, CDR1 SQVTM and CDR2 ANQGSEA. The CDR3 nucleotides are TGCAGCGTTGAAGGGACGGTGAACACCGGGGAGCTGTTTTTT. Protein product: CSVEGTVNTGELFF.

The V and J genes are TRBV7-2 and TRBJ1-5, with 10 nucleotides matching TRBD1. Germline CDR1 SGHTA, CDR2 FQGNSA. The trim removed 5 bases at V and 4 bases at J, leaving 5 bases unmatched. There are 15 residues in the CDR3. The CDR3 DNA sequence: TGTGCCAGCAGCCCGGACAGGGGGATAAATCAGCCCCAGCATTTT. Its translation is CASSPDRGINQPQHF.

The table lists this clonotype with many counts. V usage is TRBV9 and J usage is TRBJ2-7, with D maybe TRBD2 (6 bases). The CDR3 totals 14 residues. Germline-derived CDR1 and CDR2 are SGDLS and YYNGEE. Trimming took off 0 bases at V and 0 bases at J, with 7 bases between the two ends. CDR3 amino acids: CASSVEGLSYEQYF. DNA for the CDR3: TGTGCCAGCAGCGTAGAGGGACTCTCCTACGAGCAGTACTTC.

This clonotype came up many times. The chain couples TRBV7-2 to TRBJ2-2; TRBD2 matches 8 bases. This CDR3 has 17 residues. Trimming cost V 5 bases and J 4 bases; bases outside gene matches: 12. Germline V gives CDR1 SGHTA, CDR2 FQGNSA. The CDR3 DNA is TGTGCCAGCAGCCCCGGGGGGGCGGAGGCTGCCACCGGGGAGCTGTTTTTT. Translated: CASSPGGAEAATGELFF.

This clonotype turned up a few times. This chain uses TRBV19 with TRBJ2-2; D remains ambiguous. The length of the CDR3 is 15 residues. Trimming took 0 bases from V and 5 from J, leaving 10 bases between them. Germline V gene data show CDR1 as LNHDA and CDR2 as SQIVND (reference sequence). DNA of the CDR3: TGTGCCAGTAGTATAGAGCCGCATACAACCGGGGAGCTGTTTTTT. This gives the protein CASSIEPHTTGELFF.

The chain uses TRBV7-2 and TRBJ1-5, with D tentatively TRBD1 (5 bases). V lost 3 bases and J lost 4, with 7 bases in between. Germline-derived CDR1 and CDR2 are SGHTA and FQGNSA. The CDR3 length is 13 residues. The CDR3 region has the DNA TGTGCCAGCAGCTTCAGGGAGAATCAGCCCCAGCATTTT. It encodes CASSFRENQPQHF.

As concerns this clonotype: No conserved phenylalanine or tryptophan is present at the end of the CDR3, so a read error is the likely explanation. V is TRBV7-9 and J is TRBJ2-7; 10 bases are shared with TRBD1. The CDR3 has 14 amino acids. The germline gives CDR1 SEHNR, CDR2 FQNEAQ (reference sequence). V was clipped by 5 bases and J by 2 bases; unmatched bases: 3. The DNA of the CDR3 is TGTGCCAGCAGCCCTGACAGGGGGCCCTACGAGCAGTACTCC. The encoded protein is CASSPDRGPYEQYS.

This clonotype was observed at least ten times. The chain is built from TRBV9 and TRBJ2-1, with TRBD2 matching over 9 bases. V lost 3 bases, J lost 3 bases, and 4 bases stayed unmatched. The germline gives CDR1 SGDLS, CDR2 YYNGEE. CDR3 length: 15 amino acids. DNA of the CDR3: TGTGCCAGCAGCGCCAGCGGGGGGTTCTACAATGAGCAGTTCTTC. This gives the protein CASSASGGFYNEQFF.

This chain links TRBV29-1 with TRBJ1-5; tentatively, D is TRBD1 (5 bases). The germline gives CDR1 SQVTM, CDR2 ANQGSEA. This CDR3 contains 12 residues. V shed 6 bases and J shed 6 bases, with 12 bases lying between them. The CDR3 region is CSVALQGQPQHF. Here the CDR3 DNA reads TGCAGCGTCGCGCTCCAGGGTCAGCCCCAGCATTTT.

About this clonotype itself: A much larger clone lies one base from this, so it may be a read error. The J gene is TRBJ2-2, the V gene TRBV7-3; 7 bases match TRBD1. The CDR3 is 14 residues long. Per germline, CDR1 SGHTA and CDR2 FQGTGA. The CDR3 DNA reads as TGTGCCAGCAGCCCCCACAGGGGAGTCGGGGAGCCGTTTTTT. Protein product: CASSPHRGVGEPFF.

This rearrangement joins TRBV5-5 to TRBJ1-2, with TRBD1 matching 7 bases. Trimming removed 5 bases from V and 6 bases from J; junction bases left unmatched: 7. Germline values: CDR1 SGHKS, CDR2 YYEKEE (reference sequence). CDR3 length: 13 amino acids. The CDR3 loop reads CASRPAGGNGYTF. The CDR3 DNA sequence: TGTGCCAGCAGGCCCGCAGGGGGGAATGGCTACACCTTC.

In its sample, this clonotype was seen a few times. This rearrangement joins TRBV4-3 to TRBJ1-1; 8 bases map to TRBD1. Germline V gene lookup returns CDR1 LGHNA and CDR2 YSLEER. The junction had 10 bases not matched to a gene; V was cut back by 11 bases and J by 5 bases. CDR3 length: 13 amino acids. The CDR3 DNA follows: TGCGCCGGTGGGGCCTACAGGGGGACTGAAGCTTTCTTT. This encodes CAGGAYRGTEAFF.

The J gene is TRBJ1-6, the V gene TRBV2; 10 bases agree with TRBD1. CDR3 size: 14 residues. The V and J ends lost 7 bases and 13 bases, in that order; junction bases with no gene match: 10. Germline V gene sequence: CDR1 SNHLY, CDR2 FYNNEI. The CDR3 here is CASIGTGVIYPLHF. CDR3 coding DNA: TGTGCCAGCATCGGGACAGGGGTAATCTATCCCCTCCACTTT.

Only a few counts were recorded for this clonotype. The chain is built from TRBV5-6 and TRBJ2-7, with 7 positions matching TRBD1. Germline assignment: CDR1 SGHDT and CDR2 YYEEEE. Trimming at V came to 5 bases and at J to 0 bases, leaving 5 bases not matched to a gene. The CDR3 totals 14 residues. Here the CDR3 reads CASRIRDSSYEQYV. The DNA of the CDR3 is TGTGCCAGCAGGATACGGGACAGCTCCTACGAGCAGTACGTC.

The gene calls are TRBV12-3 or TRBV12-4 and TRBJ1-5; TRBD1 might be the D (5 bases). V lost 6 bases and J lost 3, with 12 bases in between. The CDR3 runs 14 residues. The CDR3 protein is CASSQTATNQPQHF. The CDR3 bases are TGTGCCAGCAGCCAGACAGCTACCAATCAGCCCCAGCATTTT.

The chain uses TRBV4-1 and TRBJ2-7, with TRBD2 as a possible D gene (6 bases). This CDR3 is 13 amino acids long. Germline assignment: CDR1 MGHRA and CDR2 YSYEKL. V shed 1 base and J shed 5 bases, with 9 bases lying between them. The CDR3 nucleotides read TGCGCCAGCAGCCAAGCCTGGGGGGACGAGCAGTACTTC. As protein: CASSQAWGDEQYF.

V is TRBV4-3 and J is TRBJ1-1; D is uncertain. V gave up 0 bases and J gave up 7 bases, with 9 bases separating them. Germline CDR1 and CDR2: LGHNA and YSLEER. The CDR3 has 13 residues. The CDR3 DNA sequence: TGCGCCAGCAGCCAAGATCGGGGTCTTGAAGCTTTCTTT. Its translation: CASSQDRGLEAFF.

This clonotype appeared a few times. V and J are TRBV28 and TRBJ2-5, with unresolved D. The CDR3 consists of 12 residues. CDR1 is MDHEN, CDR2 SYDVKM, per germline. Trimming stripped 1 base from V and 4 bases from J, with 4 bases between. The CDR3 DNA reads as TGTGCCAGCAGTTTATACAGAGAGACCCAGTACTTC. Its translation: CASSLYRETQYF. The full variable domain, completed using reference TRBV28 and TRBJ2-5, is DVKVTQSSRYLVKRTGEKVFLECVQDMDHENMFWYRQDPGLGLRLIYFSYDVKMKEKGDIPEGYSVSREKKERFSLILESASTNQTSMYLCASSLYRETQYFGPGTRLLVL.

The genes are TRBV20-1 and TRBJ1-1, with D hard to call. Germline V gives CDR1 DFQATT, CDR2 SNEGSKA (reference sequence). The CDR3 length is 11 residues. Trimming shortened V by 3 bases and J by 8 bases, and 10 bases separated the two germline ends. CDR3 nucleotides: TGCAGTGCTAGGGGGTGGCAAGAAGCTTTCTTT. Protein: CSARGWQEAFF.

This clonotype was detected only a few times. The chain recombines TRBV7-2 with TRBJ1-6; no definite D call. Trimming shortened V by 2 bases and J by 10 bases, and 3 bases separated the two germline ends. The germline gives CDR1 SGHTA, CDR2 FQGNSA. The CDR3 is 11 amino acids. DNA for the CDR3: TGTGCCAGCAGCTTAACCTCACCCCTCCACTTT. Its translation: CASSLTSPLHF.

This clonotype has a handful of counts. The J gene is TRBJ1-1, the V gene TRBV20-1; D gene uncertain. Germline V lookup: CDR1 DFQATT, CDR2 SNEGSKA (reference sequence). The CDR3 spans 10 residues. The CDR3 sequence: CRVGRTEAFF. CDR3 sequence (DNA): TGCAGGGTGGGGAGGACTGAAGCTTTCTTT.

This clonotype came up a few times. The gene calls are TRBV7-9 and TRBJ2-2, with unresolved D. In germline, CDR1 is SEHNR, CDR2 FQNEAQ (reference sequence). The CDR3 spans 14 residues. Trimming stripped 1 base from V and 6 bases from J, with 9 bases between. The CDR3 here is CASSLEKGSGELFF. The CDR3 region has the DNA TGTGCCAGCAGCTTAGAGAAGGGATCCGGGGAGCTGTTTTTT.

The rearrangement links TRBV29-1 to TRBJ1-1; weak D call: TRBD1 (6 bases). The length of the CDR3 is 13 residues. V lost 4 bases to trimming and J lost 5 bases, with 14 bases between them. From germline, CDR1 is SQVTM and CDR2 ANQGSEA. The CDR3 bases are TGCAGCGTTGGCCCAGGGGTGGGGACTGAAGCTTTCTTT. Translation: CSVGPGVGTEAFF.

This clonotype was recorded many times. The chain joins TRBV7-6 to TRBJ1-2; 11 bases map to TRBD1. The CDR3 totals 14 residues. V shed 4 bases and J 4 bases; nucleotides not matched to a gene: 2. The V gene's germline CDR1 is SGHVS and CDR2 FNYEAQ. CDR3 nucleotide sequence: TGTGCCAGCAGCTCCGGACAGGGGGCCTATGGCTACACCTTC. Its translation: CASSSGQGAYGYTF.

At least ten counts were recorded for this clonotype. The CDR3 sequence: CASTPHSGGFVYEQFF. In DNA, the CDR3 is TGTGCCAGCACCCCCCATTCCGGGGGGTTTGTGTATGAGCAGTTCTTC. V gene TRBV6-2 or TRBV6-3 combines with J gene TRBJ2-1; 7 nucleotides line up with TRBD2. Unmatched junction bases numbered 17, after V lost 7 bases and J lost 8 bases. Germline CDR1 is MNHEY and CDR2 is SVGEGT. This CDR3 has 16 amino acids.

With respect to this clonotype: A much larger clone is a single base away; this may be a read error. This chain's CDR3 is CASGFWDATEAFF. The CDR3 coding sequence is TGTGCCAGCGGTTTTTGGGACGCAACTGAAGCTTTCTTT. The chain joins TRBV12-3 or TRBV12-4 to TRBJ1-1; D perhaps matches TRBD1 (5 bases). The CDR3 extends over 13 amino acids.

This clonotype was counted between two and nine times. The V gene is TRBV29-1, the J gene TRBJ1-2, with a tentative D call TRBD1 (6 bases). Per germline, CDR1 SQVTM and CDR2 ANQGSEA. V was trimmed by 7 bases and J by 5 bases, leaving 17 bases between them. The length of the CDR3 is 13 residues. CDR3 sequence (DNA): TGCAGCGCCCTTCGGACCAGGGGATATGGCTACACCTTC. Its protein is CSALRTRGYGYTF.

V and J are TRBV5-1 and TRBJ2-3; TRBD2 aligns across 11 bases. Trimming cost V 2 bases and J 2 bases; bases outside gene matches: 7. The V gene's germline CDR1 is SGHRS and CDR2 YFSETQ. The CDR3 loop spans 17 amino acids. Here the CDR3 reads CASSLFSGGALTDTQYF. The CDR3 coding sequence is TGCGCCAGCAGCTTATTTAGCGGGGGGGCCCTCACAGATACGCAGTATTTT.

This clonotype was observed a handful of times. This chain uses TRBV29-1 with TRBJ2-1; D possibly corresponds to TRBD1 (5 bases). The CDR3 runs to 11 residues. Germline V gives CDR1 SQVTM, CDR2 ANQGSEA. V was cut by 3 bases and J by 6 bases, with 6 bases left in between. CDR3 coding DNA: TGCAGCGTTGATCAGGGCAATGAGCAGTTCTTC. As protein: CSVDQGNEQFF.